This T cell receptor (beta chain) was recorded in a study of OX40 agonist ivuxolimab in advanced cancers. About the study: Intravenous ivuxolimab was administered to patients every 2 weeks at 0.01 to 10 mg/kg. Eligibility admitted prior anti-PD-1, anti-PD-L1 or anti-CTLA-4 therapy; approximately 40% had some. General observations from the study: The mean number of expanded clones was higher in CD8+ T cells than in CD4+.

The CDR3 has 17 residues. Germline CDR1 and CDR2: SEHNR and FQNEAQ (reference sequence). V lost 2 bases and J lost 1, with 16 bases in between. This clone was observed once. Its antigen is currently unknown. Generated by immunoSEQ multiplex PCR, the TCRdb table keeps only in-frame clones and is missing some. There are about 80,000 clones in the sample; 86% occur only once, and 1.5% to 2% lies in the top ten. The sequencing here drew on CD4+ or CD8+ T cells sorted from blood, taken in a trial of the OX40 agonist ivuxolimab. The source of this sequence is an adult with an advanced solid tumor such as melanoma, head and neck, liver or kidney cancer. This sequence joins TRBV7-9 and TRBJ2-3, with a weak D call TRBD2 (7 bases). This CDR3 reads CASSLRGGDTRTDTQYF. The CDR3 region has the DNA TGTGCCAGCAGCTTACGAGGGGGGGACACCCGCACAGATACGCAGTATTTT.